Below are 14 T cell receptor beta chains sequenced from a single sample in a study of blood T cell repertoires in COVID-19 (dated by TCRdb to the early 2020s). The library came from the immunoSEQ multiplex PCR assay. TCRdb holds this immuneACCESS table with in-frame rearrangements only. Some clones are missing; in checked studies, unresolved V genes explain under half, and the rest has no known cause. Here the sample has around 78,000 clones; roughly 80% occur a single time. In total, the top ten clones hold 9.5% to 10% of the sample. Sequencing was done on a sample of peripheral blood. The receptors shown here come from a human donor in a cohort sampled during active COVID-19.

The gene calls are TRBV7-3 and TRBJ2-2; 11 bases agree with TRBD2. Germline loops: CDR1 SGHTA, CDR2 FQGTGA. The CDR3 is 16 amino acids. Unmatched junction bases numbered 5, after V lost 5 bases and J lost 3 bases. CDR3 region: CASSLLAGGHTGELFF. DNA of the CDR3: TGTGCCAGCAGCCTTCTAGCGGGGGGCCACACCGGGGAGCTGTTTTTT.

Only one count was recorded for this clone. The chain links TRBV5-1 to TRBJ1-6; D may be TRBD1 (5 bases). Trimming shortened V by 0 bases and J by 9 bases, and 13 bases separated the two germline ends. The CDR3 runs to 15 residues. CDR1 is SGHRS and CDR2 is YFSETQ in the germline V gene. The chain's CDR3 is CASSLADSVLSPLHF. In DNA, the CDR3 is TGCGCCAGCAGCTTGGCAGACAGCGTGCTTTCACCCCTCCACTTT.

This chain joins TRBV6-5 and TRBJ1-1; no clear D. Germline values: CDR1 MNHEY, CDR2 SVGAGI. The CDR3 is made up of 13 amino acids. Trimming cost V 6 bases and J 4 bases, with 12 bases left between them. CDR3 coding DNA: TGTGCCAGCAGCCCATTGACGGGCACTGAAGCTTTCTTT. Protein: CASSPLTGTEAFF.

The chain couples TRBV6-5 to TRBJ1-5; D remains unclear. V lost 6 bases, J lost 1 base, and 4 bases lay in between. CDR1 MNHEY and CDR2 SVGAGI come from the germline V gene. The length of the CDR3 is 12 residues. The CDR3 nucleotides are TGTGCCAGCAGAGAGAGCAATCAGCCCCAGCATTTT. Protein: CASRESNQPQHF.

The rearrangement uses TRBV29-1 and TRBJ1-2, with D maybe TRBD1 (5 bases). The length of the CDR3 is 11 residues. Per the germline V gene, CDR1 is SQVTM and CDR2 is ANQGSEA. Trimming stripped 2 bases from V and 6 bases from J, with 7 bases between. The CDR3 coding sequence is TGCAGCGTTGAAACCAGGGATGGCTACACCTTC. Protein sequence: CSVETRDGYTF.

V usage is TRBV9 and J usage is TRBJ2-3; D perhaps matches TRBD2 (6 bases). Germline V CDR1 and CDR2: SGDLS, YYNGEE. CDR3 size: 16 residues. Trimming removed 0 bases from V and 4 bases from J, with 15 bases in between. Here the CDR3 reads CASSVGTIWGPDTQYF. The CDR3 bases are TGTGCCAGCAGCGTAGGGACTATCTGGGGCCCAGATACGCAGTATTTT.

This clone was counted between two and nine times. The chain links TRBV15 to TRBJ1-6; D might be TRBD1 (5 bases). V lost 1 base, J lost 7 bases, and 11 bases lay in between. CDR1 LNHNV and CDR2 YYDKDF come from the germline V gene (reference sequence). The CDR3 has 15 residues. The CDR3 DNA follows: TGTGCCACCAGCAGAGGACAGTTGGGAAATTCACCCCTCCACTTT. Protein product: CATSRGQLGNSPLHF.

The J gene is TRBJ1-1, the V gene TRBV12-3 or TRBV12-4; D is perhaps TRBD1 (5 bases). The CDR3 has 13 residues. V was trimmed by 5 bases and J by 3 bases, leaving 10 bases between them. CDR3 residues: CASSAPGYTEAFF. The CDR3 coding sequence is TGTGCCAGCAGTGCGCCAGGGTACACTGAAGCTTTCTTT.

V gene TRBV5-4 combines with J gene TRBJ2-5; 10 bases agree with TRBD2. This CDR3 contains 15 residues. The V and J ends lost 7 bases and 2 bases, in that order; junction bases with no gene match: 8. In germline, CDR1 is SGHNT, CDR2 YYREEE (reference sequence). CDR3 in DNA: TGTGCCAGCCGCGCGGCGACTAGCGGGCAAGAGACCCAGTACTTC. Translation: CASRAATSGQETQYF.

As DNA, the CDR3 is TGTGCCAGCAGCCCTAGGACAGATACGCAGTATTTT. It is translated as CASSPRTDTQYF. The chain has TRBV7-6 and TRBJ2-3, with no clear D. The germline V gene encodes CDR1 SGHVS and CDR2 FNYEAQ. This CDR3 spans 12 amino acids. The ends were cut back, 5 bases at V and 3 bases at J, with 6 bases in the middle. Filled out from reference TRBV7-6 and TRBJ2-3, the complete variable domain reads GAGVSQSPRYKVTKRGQDVALRCDPISGHVSLYWYRQALGQGPEFLTYFNYEAQQDKSGLPNDRFSAERPEGSISTLTIQRTEQRDSAMYRCASSPRTDTQYFGPGTRLTVL.

This clone was found a few times. The chain links TRBV7-9 to TRBJ1-4; no reliable D call. The CDR3 is 12 residues long. V was cut by 7 bases and J by 8 bases, with 11 bases left in between. Germline V lookup: CDR1 SEHNR, CDR2 FQNEAQ (reference sequence). The CDR3 region has the DNA TGTGCCAGCAACCTACTCGGGGAAAAACTGTTTTTT. Residues: CASNLLGEKLFF.

The DNA of the CDR3 is TGTGCCAGTAGTATTACAAGGAGCTCCTACGAGCAGTACTTC. This sequence encodes CASSITRSSYEQYF. The V and J genes are TRBV19 and TRBJ2-7; D remains unclear. Germline lookup yields CDR1 LNHDA and CDR2 SQIVND (reference sequence). The CDR3 length is 14 residues. V was shortened by 3 bases and J by 0 bases, with 9 bases between the two germline ends.

This clone has just a few counts. The chain combines TRBV10-3 with TRBJ1-6; 10 positions agree with TRBD1. CDR1 and CDR2 from the germline V gene are ENHRY and SYGVKD. J lost 10 bases, V lost 4 bases, and 4 bases had no gene match. The CDR3 is made up of 14 amino acids. In DNA, the CDR3 is TGTGCCATCAGTGCTAGGGACAGGGGCTCACCCCTCCACTTT. Translation: CAISARDRGSPLHF.

This clone was observed once. V is TRBV5-1 and J is TRBJ2-5, with a possible D match to TRBD1 (7 bases). CDR1 is SGHRS, CDR2 YFSETQ, per germline. CDR3 size: 15 residues. With 4 bases removed from V and 5 bases from J, the gap between germline ends came to 18 bases. This CDR3 reads CASSLTGEERETQYF. CDR3 nucleotide sequence: TGCGCCAGCAGCCTTACAGGGGAGGAGAGGGAGACCCAGTACTTC.